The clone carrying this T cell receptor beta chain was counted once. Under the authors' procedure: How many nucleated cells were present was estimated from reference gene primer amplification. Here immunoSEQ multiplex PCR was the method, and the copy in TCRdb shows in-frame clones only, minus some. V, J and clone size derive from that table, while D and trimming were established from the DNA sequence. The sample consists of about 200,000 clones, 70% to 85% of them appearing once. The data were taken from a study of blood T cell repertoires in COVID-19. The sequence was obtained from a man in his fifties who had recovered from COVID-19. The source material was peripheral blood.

This CDR3 reads CASSIGADQETQYF. The CDR3 DNA follows: TGTGCCAGTAGTATAGGAGCGGACCAAGAGACCCAGTACTTC. The chain is built from TRBV19 and TRBJ2-5, with D possibly being TRBD2 (5 bases). The CDR3 consists of 14 residues. The germline gives CDR1 LNHDA, CDR2 SQIVND (reference sequence). Trimming removed 1 base from V and 0 bases from J, with 6 bases in between.